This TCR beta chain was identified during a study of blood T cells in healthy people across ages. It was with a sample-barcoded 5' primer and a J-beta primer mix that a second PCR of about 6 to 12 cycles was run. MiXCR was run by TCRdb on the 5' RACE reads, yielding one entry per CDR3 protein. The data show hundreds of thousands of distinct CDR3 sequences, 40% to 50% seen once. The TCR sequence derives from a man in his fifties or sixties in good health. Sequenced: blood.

The CDR3 bases are TGTGCCATCAGTGCTTACAGCCAAGAGACCCAGTACTTC. This gives the protein CAISAYSQETQYF. This chain uses TRBV10-3 with TRBJ2-5; D is undetermined. Trimming shortened V by 4 bases and J by 1 base, and 7 bases separated the two germline ends. CDR3 length equals 13 residues. Germline V lookup: CDR1 ENHRY, CDR2 SYGVKD.